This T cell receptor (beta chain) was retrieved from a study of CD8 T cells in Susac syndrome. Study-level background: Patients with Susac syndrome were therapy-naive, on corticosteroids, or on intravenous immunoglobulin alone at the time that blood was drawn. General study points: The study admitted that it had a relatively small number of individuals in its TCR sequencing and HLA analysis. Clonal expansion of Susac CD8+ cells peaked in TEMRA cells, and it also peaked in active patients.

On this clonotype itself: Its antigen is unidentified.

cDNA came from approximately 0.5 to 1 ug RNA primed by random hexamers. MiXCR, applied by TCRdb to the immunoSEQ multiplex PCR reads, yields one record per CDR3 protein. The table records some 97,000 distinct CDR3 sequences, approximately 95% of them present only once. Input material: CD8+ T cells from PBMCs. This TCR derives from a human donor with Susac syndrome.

Written as DNA, the CDR3 is TGCAGCGTTGAAACCAGGGTCTATGGCTACACCTTC. Its protein product is CSVETRVYGYTF. The chain recombines TRBV29-1 with TRBJ1-2, with D maybe TRBD1 (5 bases). Trimming cost V 2 bases and J 4 bases, with 8 bases left between them. Germline V gives CDR1 SQVTM, CDR2 ANQGSEA. This CDR3 is built from 12 residues.